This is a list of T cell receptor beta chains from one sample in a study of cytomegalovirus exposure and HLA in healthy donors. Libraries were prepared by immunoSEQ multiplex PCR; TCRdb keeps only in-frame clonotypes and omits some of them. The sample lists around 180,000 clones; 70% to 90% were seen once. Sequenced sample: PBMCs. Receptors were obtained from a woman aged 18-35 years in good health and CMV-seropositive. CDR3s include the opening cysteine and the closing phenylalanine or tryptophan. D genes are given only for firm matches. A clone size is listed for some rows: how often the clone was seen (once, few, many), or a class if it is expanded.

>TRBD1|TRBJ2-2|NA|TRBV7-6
TGTGCCAGCAGCAACAAACAGGGGAGGAACACCGGGGAGCTGTTTTTT
CASSNKQGRNTGELFF
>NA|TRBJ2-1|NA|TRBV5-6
TGTGCCAGCAGCTTGGATCGCGACAATGAGCAGTTCTTC
CASSLDRDNEQFF
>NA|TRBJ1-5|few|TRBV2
TGTGCCAGCAGTGAGTGGGGCCAGCCCCAGCATTTT
CASSEWGQPQHF
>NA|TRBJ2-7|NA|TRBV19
TGTGCCAGTAGTATCGCCACTACCTACGAGCAGTACTTC
CASSIATTYEQYF
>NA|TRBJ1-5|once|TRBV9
TGTGCCAGCAGCGTAGGAGGAAATAGCAATCAGCCCCAGCATTTT
CASSVGGNSNQPQHF
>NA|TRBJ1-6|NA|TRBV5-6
TGTGCCAGCAGTTTCGCAGGGGAGAATTCACCCCTCCACTTT
CASSFAGENSPLHF
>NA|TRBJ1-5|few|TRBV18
TGTGCCAGCTCACCACGCGGGAGCACGGATCAGCCCCAGCATTTT
CASSPRGSTDQPQHF
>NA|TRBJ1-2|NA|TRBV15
TGTGCCACCAGCAGTCCCGAGATTCGGCGGTATGGCTACACCTTC
CATSSPEIRRYGYTF
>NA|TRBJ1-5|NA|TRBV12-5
TGTGCTAGTGCAAAAATTCCGGGGGATCAGCCCCAGCATTTT
CASAKIPGDQPQHF
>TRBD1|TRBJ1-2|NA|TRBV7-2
TGTGCCAGCAGCAGAGATGGGACAGCGTATGGCTACACCTTC
CASSRDGTAYGYTF
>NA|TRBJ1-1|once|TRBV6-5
TGTGCCAGCAGTGGGACAAACCTCCACACTGAAGCTTTCTTT
CASSGTNLHTEAFF